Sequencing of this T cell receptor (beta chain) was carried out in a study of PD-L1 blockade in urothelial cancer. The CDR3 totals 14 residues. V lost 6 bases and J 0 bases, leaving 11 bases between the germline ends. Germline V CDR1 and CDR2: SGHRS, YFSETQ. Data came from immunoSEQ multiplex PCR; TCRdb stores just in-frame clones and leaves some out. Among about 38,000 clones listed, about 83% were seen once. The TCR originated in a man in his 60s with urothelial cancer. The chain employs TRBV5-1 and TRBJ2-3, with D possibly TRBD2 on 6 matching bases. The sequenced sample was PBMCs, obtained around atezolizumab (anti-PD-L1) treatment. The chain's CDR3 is CASNLASSTDTQYF. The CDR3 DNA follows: TGCGCCAGCAACCTAGCGAGTAGCACAGATACGCAGTATTTT. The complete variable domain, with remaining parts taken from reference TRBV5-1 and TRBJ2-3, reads KAGVTQTPRYLIKTRGQQVTLSCSPISGHRSVSWYQQTPGQGLQFLFEYFSETQRNKGNFPGRFSGRQFSNSRSEMNVSTLELGDSALYLCASNLASSTDTQYFGPGTRLTVL.